A single sample gave rise to the 30 T cell receptor beta chains below, sequenced in a study of blood T cell repertoires in COVID-19. Sequencing used immunoSEQ multiplex PCR; TCRdb keeps in-frame clones, though not all of them. The sample shows approximately 90,000 clones, roughly 82% of them seen only once. What was sequenced was peripheral blood. These TCRs come from an elderly woman with acute or convalescent COVID-19.

The V call is TRBV19, the J call TRBJ2-1; D possibly corresponds to TRBD2 (7 bases). V was cut by 5 bases and J by 2 bases, with 19 bases left in between. This CDR3 region has 17 residues. Germline lookup yields CDR1 LNHDA and CDR2 SQIVND (reference sequence). The CDR3 sequence: CASSVQGGGVPYNEQFF. CDR3 in DNA: TGTGCCAGTAGTGTCCAGGGAGGGGGGGTCCCCTACAATGAGCAGTTCTTC.

The V gene is TRBV7-3, the J gene TRBJ1-6; D ambiguous. Trimming pared 2 bases from V and 9 bases from J, leaving 11 bases between. In germline, CDR1 is SGHTA, CDR2 FQGTGA. The CDR3 has 14 residues. CDR3 loop: CASSLSGGISPLHF. CDR3 sequence (DNA): TGTGCCAGCAGCTTATCGGGAGGAATTTCACCCCTCCACTTT.

For the CDR3, the DNA is TGTGCCAGCTCACCCACAGAAGCCTCGCTCTATGGCTACACCTTC. Its protein is CASSPTEASLYGYTF. This sequence joins TRBV18 and TRBJ1-2; D call uncertain. From germline, CDR1 is KGHSH and CDR2 LQKENI. The V end lost 3 bases, the J end lost 4 bases, and 15 bases lay between the germline ends. The CDR3 spans 15 residues.

The sample holds one count of this clone. The chain is built from TRBV3-1 (or the pseudogene TRBV3-2) and TRBJ2-1; TRBD1 aligns across 11 bases. CDR1 and CDR2 from the germline V gene are LGHDT and YNNKEL (reference sequence). The CDR3 contains 16 residues. The V gene end was trimmed by 2 bases and the J gene end by 4 bases; junction bases not matched to a gene: 4. In DNA, the CDR3 is TGTGCCAGCAGCCAACCGGGGACAGGGGGGTACAATGAGCAGTTCTTC. Its protein is CASSQPGTGGYNEQFF.

The chain combines TRBV19 with TRBJ1-4, with no clear D. CDR1 is LNHDA, CDR2 SQIVND, per germline (reference sequence). V lost 2 bases and J 5 bases, leaving 6 bases between the germline ends. The CDR3 runs to 13 residues. CDR3 protein: CASSIPGNEKLFF. The CDR3 coding sequence is TGTGCCAGTAGTATACCCGGGAATGAAAAACTGTTTTTT.

The chain carries TRBV5-1 and TRBJ1-4; 7 bases are a match to TRBD1. Looked up from germline, CDR1 is SGHRS and CDR2 is YFSETQ. This CDR3 comprises 15 residues. V shed 2 bases, J shed 3 bases, and the junction held 4 bases outside the gene matches. The DNA of the CDR3 is TGCGCCAGCAGCTTTGGACAGGCCGCTAATGAAAAACTGTTTTTT. This encodes CASSFGQAANEKLFF.

The chain couples TRBV7-2 to TRBJ1-5; weak D call: TRBD1 (5 bases). V gave up 5 bases and J gave up 9 bases, with 14 bases separating them. Germline CDR1 and CDR2: SGHTA and FQGNSA. The CDR3 length is 13 residues. Written as DNA, the CDR3 is TGTGCCAGCAGCACTTTCACAGGACGGCCCCAGCATTTT. It yields the protein CASSTFTGRPQHF.

The V and J genes are TRBV24-1 and TRBJ2-3, with D tentatively TRBD1 (6 bases). Trimming took 3 bases from V and 3 from J, leaving 9 bases between them. From germline, CDR1 is KGHDR and CDR2 SFDVKD. CDR3 length: 14 residues. CDR3 sequence: CATSDIRGTDTQYF. As DNA, the CDR3 is TGTGCCACCAGTGATATCAGGGGAACAGATACGCAGTATTTT.

This chain connects TRBV15 to TRBJ2-1; D remains unclear. Between the trimmed V and J ends, which lost 1 base and 5 bases, there was a span of 3 bases. This CDR3 is 12 amino acids long. The germline V gene has CDR1 LNHNV and CDR2 YYDKDF (reference sequence). CDR3 protein: CATSRGNNEQFF. CDR3 nucleotides: TGTGCCACCAGCAGAGGTAACAATGAGCAGTTCTTC.

The chain couples TRBV5-4 to TRBJ2-3; 12 positions match TRBD2. The length of the CDR3 is 17 residues. Trimming at V came to 4 bases and at J to 1 base, leaving 7 bases not matched to a gene. CDR1 is SGHNT and CDR2 is YYREEE in the germline V gene (reference sequence). This chain's CDR3 is CASSRRLAGVGTDTQYF. In nucleotides, the CDR3 is TGTGCCAGCAGCCGAAGACTAGCGGGAGTGGGCACAGATACGCAGTATTTT.

This rearrangement joins TRBV19 to TRBJ2-5, with no clear D. CDR3 length: 14 residues. In germline, CDR1 is LNHDA, CDR2 SQIVND (reference sequence). V lost 5 bases to trimming and J lost 1 base, with 11 bases between them. The chain's CDR3 is CASSSSASQETQYF. CDR3 DNA: TGTGCCAGTAGTTCAAGCGCCAGCCAAGAGACCCAGTACTTC. Drawing the rest from reference TRBV19 and TRBJ2-5, the complete variable domain is DGGITQSPKYLFRKEGQNVTLSCEQNLNHDAMYWYRQDPGQGLRLIYYSQIVNDFQKGDIAEGYSVSREKKESFPLTVTSAQKNPTAFYLCASSSSASQETQYFGPGTRLLVL.

This CDR3 reads CASSLAHGNYEQYF. The CDR3 nucleotides read TGCGCCAGCAGCTTGGCCCACGGGAACTACGAGCAGTACTTC. V usage is TRBV5-1 and J usage is TRBJ2-7, with D possibly TRBD2 on 5 matching bases. The V end was cut by 0 bases, the J end by 3 bases, with 10 bases between. Germline V lookup: CDR1 SGHRS, CDR2 YFSETQ. This CDR3 has 14 amino acids.

The gene calls are TRBV19 and TRBJ1-3; D remains unclear. With 7 bases removed from V and 1 base from J, the gap between germline ends came to 5 bases. Germline CDR1 and CDR2: LNHDA and SQIVND (reference sequence). The CDR3 runs 12 residues. Written as DNA, the CDR3 is TGTGCCAGTATTTCTTCTGGAAACACCATATATTTT. It is translated as CASISSGNTIYF.

The chain employs TRBV6-1 and TRBJ1-1; tentatively, D is TRBD1 (5 bases). Trimming took 3 bases from V and 6 from J, leaving 8 bases between them. This CDR3 has 12 amino acids. Per germline, CDR1 MNHNS and CDR2 SASEGT. This CDR3 is CASSESGSEAFF. Here the CDR3 DNA reads TGTGCCAGCAGTGAGTCAGGGTCTGAAGCTTTCTTT.

The chain has TRBV10-3 and TRBJ2-3; no clear D. This CDR3 has 14 residues. CDR1 and CDR2 (germline): ENHRY, SYGVKD. The V and J ends lost 3 bases and 4 bases respectively, with 11 bases between them. The CDR3 DNA reads as TGTGCCATCAGTGAACGGCAGGTACCAGATACGCAGTATTTT. Its translation: CAISERQVPDTQYF.

The chain has TRBV5-1 and TRBJ2-1; D might be TRBD1 (7 bases). The V gene lost 2 bases and the J gene lost 7 bases, with 28 bases spanning the gap. The CDR3 totals 19 residues. CDR1 and CDR2 (germline): SGHRS, YFSETQ. The CDR3 sequence is CASSFSRDSLADSWNEQFF. The CDR3 nucleotides are TGCGCCAGCAGCTTTTCCCGGGACAGCTTAGCGGACAGCTGGAATGAGCAGTTCTTC.

The chain uses TRBV5-6 and TRBJ2-5; 8 positions agree with TRBD1. Germline CDR1 reads SGHDT; CDR2 reads YYEEEE. J lost 2 bases, V lost 3 bases, and 9 bases had no gene match. The CDR3 extends over 16 amino acids. The CDR3 nucleotides read TGTGCCAGCAGCTCATACGCCAGACAGGGGCAAGAGACCCAGTACTTC. Translation: CASSSYARQGQETQYF. Drawing the rest from reference TRBV5-6 and TRBJ2-5, the complete variable domain is DAGVTQSPTHLIKTRGQQVTLRCSPKSGHDTVSWYQQALGQGPQFIFQYYEEEERQRGNFPDRFSGHQFPNYSSELNVNALLLGDSALYLCASSSYARQGQETQYFGPGTRLLVL.

This clone was counted only a few times. This chain uses TRBV7-2 with TRBJ2-3, with TRBD2 matching 10 bases. Germline trimming cut 4 bases from V and 1 base from J; bases unmatched to any gene: 2. Germline loops: CDR1 SGHTA, CDR2 FQGNSA. The CDR3 is 15 amino acids. The CDR3 region is CASSSTSGRTDTQYF. Written as DNA, the CDR3 is TGTGCCAGCAGCTCGACTAGCGGGCGCACAGATACGCAGTATTTT.

This chain connects TRBV5-7 to TRBJ1-1; no firm D call. TRBV5-7 is an ORF; its function is uncertain. CDR3 length: 13 amino acids. The ends were cut back, 6 bases at V and 2 bases at J, with 11 bases in the middle. CDR3 residues: CASTPSSNTEAFF. CDR3 nucleotide sequence: TGTGCCAGCACCCCCTCAAGCAACACTGAAGCTTTCTTT.

This clone has only one observation. The V gene is TRBV5-8, the J gene TRBJ2-7; 7 bases are shared with TRBD1. With V trimmed by 1 base and J by 0 bases, 4 bases remained unmatched. Germline V CDR1 and CDR2: SGHTS, YDEGEE. The CDR3 extends over 15 amino acids. The CDR3 spells CASSLLPGGSYEQYF. As DNA, the CDR3 is TGTGCCAGCAGCTTGTTACCAGGGGGCTCCTACGAGCAGTACTTC.

V and J are TRBV19 and TRBJ2-1; possible D gene TRBD1, 6 bases. Trimming took 0 bases from V and 8 from J, leaving 20 bases between them. This CDR3 spans 17 amino acids. Germline loops: CDR1 LNHDA, CDR2 SQIVND (reference sequence). CDR3: CASSIDMEAGAVYEQFF. The DNA for the CDR3 is TGTGCCAGTAGTATAGATATGGAGGCAGGGGCGGTATATGAGCAGTTCTTC.

This chain joins TRBV7-2 and TRBJ2-1; D possibly corresponds to TRBD1 (6 bases). The germline V and J ends were trimmed by 2 bases and 15 bases, with 14 bases remaining between them. This CDR3 region has 12 residues. The germline gives CDR1 SGHTA, CDR2 FQGNSA. The CDR3 DNA follows: TGTGCCAGCAGCTTACCAGGACAGCGACCGTTCTTC. Protein: CASSLPGQRPFF.

The J gene is TRBJ2-3, the V gene TRBV27, with 13 bases matching TRBD2. This CDR3 region has 16 residues. The germline gives CDR1 MNHEY, CDR2 SMNVEV (reference sequence). V lost 6 bases, J lost 5 bases, and 8 bases stayed unmatched. The CDR3 sequence is CASRSTSGGSRDTQYF. CDR3 nucleotides: TGTGCCAGCAGGTCGACTAGCGGGGGGTCAAGAGATACGCAGTATTTT.

The chain has TRBV3-1 (or the pseudogene TRBV3-2) and TRBJ2-5, with a tentative D call TRBD2 (9 bases). V dropped 1 base and J dropped 7 bases, with 19 bases sitting between them. Germline loops: CDR1 LGHDT, CDR2 YNNKEL (reference sequence). CDR3 size: 16 residues. The CDR3 region is CASSQGLAGTGGTQYF. The CDR3 DNA reads as TGTGCCAGCAGCCAAGGGCTAGCGGGGACAGGAGGGACCCAGTACTTC.

The chain combines TRBV7-8 with TRBJ2-1; 7 nucleotides line up with TRBD2. Trimming removed 5 bases from V and 10 bases from J; junction bases left unmatched: 20. The CDR3 contains 17 residues. CDR1 and CDR2 (germline): SGHVS, FQNEAQ. CDR3 nucleotide sequence: TGTGCCAGCAGCGCAAGCCAGCTAGTGGGGGGGGTTAGGGAGCAGTTCTTC. This sequence encodes CASSASQLVGGVREQFF.

The V gene is TRBV5-1, the J gene TRBJ2-1; 9 bases agree with TRBD2. Losses at the gene ends were 4 bases for V and 7 bases for J; bases not matched to a gene: 12. The CDR3 spans 16 residues. The germline V gene has CDR1 SGHRS and CDR2 YFSETQ. CDR3 bases: TGCGCCAGCAGCCCTGAAGGTAGCGGGAGTCGGAATGAGCAGTTCTTC. The encoded protein is CASSPEGSGSRNEQFF.

V and J are TRBV3-1 (or the pseudogene TRBV3-2) and TRBJ2-3, with 8 bases aligning to TRBD2. This CDR3 has 16 residues. Trimming cost V 2 bases and J 1 base; bases outside gene matches: 5. From germline, CDR1 is LGHDT and CDR2 YNNKEL (reference sequence). The CDR3 nucleotides are TGTGCCAGCAGCCAACAGCGGGGGCCTGGCACAGATACGCAGTATTTT. Encoded protein: CASSQQRGPGTDTQYF.

The rearrangement joins TRBV13 to TRBJ1-2; unclear D gene. CDR3 length: 13 residues. Trimming took off 0 bases at V and 8 bases at J, with 10 bases between the two ends. In germline, CDR1 is PRHDT, CDR2 FYEKMQ (reference sequence). In DNA form, the CDR3 reads TGTGCCAGCAGCTTAGGGCGGGGAAAAGGCTACACCTTC. It translates to CASSLGRGKGYTF.

The J gene is TRBJ2-7, the V gene TRBV28, with 10 bases aligning to TRBD2. V gave up 4 bases and J gave up 7 bases; unmatched junction bases: 10. The CDR3 is 15 residues long. Germline values: CDR1 MDHEN, CDR2 SYDVKM. The CDR3: CASSSPAGGLREQYF. In DNA, the CDR3 is TGTGCCAGCAGTTCCCCAGCGGGAGGGCTACGGGAGCAGTACTTC.

This chain links TRBV19 with TRBJ2-1; tentative D call: TRBD1 (5 bases). Trimming stripped 6 bases from V and 8 bases from J, with 20 bases between. Germline V gives CDR1 LNHDA, CDR2 SQIVND (reference sequence). The CDR3 totals 15 residues. CDR3: CASRIQGPSRDEQFF. Written as DNA, the CDR3 is TGTGCCAGTAGGATTCAGGGCCCGAGTAGGGATGAGCAGTTCTTC. Complete variable domain (other parts from reference TRBV19 and TRBJ2-1): DGGITQSPKYLFRKEGQNVTLSCEQNLNHDAMYWYRQDPGQGLRLIYYSQIVNDFQKGDIAEGYSVSREKKESFPLTVTSAQKNPTAFYLCASRIQGPSRDEQFFGPGTRLTVL.